This is a list of T cell receptor beta chains from one sample in a study of graft-versus-host responses after intestinal transplantation. Produced via immunoSEQ multiplex PCR; TCRdb's table is partial and in-frame only. The repertoire holds around 30,000 clones, around four fifths seen once, with approximately 1.2% in the top ten. The source material was PBMCs, sampled approximately four weeks after intestinal transplant. These receptors originate from a human patient who received an intestinal transplant, so some T cells may come from the graft donor. The CDR3 runs from the conserved cysteine through the conserved F or W. The D gene is left open where the match is weak. Clone size appears in some rows only: once, few, many, or a class for an expanded clone.

J: TRBJ2-1; V: TRBV19; D: TRBD2; size: -; CDR3: CASSASGRSYNEQFF; DNA: TGTGCCAGTAGTGCCAGCGGGAGGTCCTACAATGAGCAGTTCTTC
J: TRBJ2-3; V: TRBV9; D: TRBD2; size: -; CDR3: CARSGAGGSRDTQYF; DNA: TGTGCCCGCAGCGGGGCGGGGGGCTCTCGAGATACGCAGTATTTT
J: TRBJ2-7; V: TRBV5-1; D: -; size: -; CDR3: CASSLAPDYEQYF; DNA: TGCGCCAGCAGCTTGGCCCCTGACTACGAGCAGTACTTC
J: TRBJ2-5; V: TRBV6-5; D: -; size: -; CDR3: CASSYLTAGQETQYF; DNA: TGTGCCAGCAGTTATTTGACCGCCGGCCAAGAGACCCAGTACTTC
J: TRBJ1-2; V: TRBV27; D: -; size: -; CDR3: CASSSDGQPLYGYTF; DNA: TGTGCCAGCAGTTCCGACGGACAGCCTCTCTATGGCTACACCTTC
J: TRBJ2-3; V: TRBV20-1; D: -; size: -; CDR3: CSATDTQYF; DNA: TGCAGTGCCACAGATACGCAGTATTTT
J: TRBJ2-7; V: TRBV7-9; D: -; size: -; CDR3: CASSPDGRGQNEQYF; DNA: TGTGCCAGCAGCCCTGACGGGCGGGGACAAAACGAGCAGTACTTC
J: TRBJ2-4; V: TRBV6-5; D: -; size: -; CDR3: CASSSRSLVRNIQYF; DNA: TGTGCCAGCAGTTCGCGGTCCCTGGTGCGAAACATTCAGTACTTC
J: TRBJ2-2; V: TRBV5-1; D: -; size: -; CDR3: CASSLYLDRVTGELFF; DNA: TGCGCCAGCAGCTTGTATTTGGACAGAGTGACCGGGGAGCTGTTTTTT
J: TRBJ2-7; V: TRBV19; D: -; size: -; CDR3: CASSISTGVAYEQYF; DNA: TGTGCCAGTAGTATCTCCACGGGAGTAGCCTACGAGCAGTACTTC
J: TRBJ2-7; V: TRBV29-1; D: -; size: -; CDR3: CSVWAGGSYEQYF; DNA: TGCAGCGTTTGGGCCGGGGGATCCTACGAGCAGTACTTC
J: TRBJ1-3; V: TRBV28; D: -; size: few; CDR3: CASSPQRGPGNTIYF; DNA: TGTGCCAGCAGCCCTCAGAGGGGACCAGGAAACACCATATATTTT
J: TRBJ1-2; V: TRBV5-5; D: -; size: -; CDR3: CASSPGTQYYGYTF; DNA: TGTGCCAGCAGCCCCGGGACACAGTATTATGGCTACACCTTC
J: TRBJ2-7; V: TRBV5-1; D: TRBD2; size: -; CDR3: CASTKTRGGEQYF; DNA: TGCGCCAGCACTAAAACCCGGGGGGGCGAGCAGTACTTC
J: TRBJ1-1; V: TRBV30; D: -; size: -; CDR3: CAWRSGQTASVQAFF; DNA: TGTGCCTGGAGGTCAGGACAGACCGCTTCAGTTCAAGCTTTCTTT
J: TRBJ2-7; V: TRBV13; D: -; size: -; CDR3: CASSFGRANYYEQYF; DNA: TGTGCCAGCAGCTTCGGTAGGGCTAACTACTACGAGCAGTACTTC
J: TRBJ2-7; V: TRBV15; D: TRBD2; size: -; CDR3: CATSRVGTSGYYEQYF; DNA: TGTGCCACCAGCAGAGTGGGGACTAGCGGGTACTACGAGCAGTACTTC
J: TRBJ2-3; V: TRBV25-1; D: TRBD1; size: -; CDR3: CASSEYRTGVSSTDTQYF; DNA: TGTGCCAGCAGTGAATACAGGACAGGGGTTTCTAGCACAGATACGCAGTATTTT
J: TRBJ2-7; V: TRBV5-1; D: TRBD2; size: -; CDR3: CASSLGLAGAYEQYF; DNA: TGCGCCAGCAGCTTGGGACTAGCGGGAGCTTACGAGCAGTACTTC
J: TRBJ2-7; V: TRBV5-1; D: -; size: -; CDR3: CASSLGDTTYEQYF; DNA: TGCGCCAGCAGCTTGGGGGACACCACCTACGAGCAGTACTTC
J: TRBJ2-5; V: TRBV5-1; D: TRBD2; size: -; CDR3: CASGQGLAEETQYF; DNA: TGCGCCAGCGGGCAAGGACTAGCGGAAGAGACCCAGTACTTC
J: TRBJ2-2; V: TRBV11-3; D: TRBD1; size: -; CDR3: CASSLDRGHRGYTGELFF; DNA: TGTGCCAGCAGCTTAGATAGGGGACACAGGGGGTACACCGGGGAGCTGTTTTTT
J: TRBJ1-6; V: TRBV6-5; D: -; size: -; CDR3: CASSATGFRNSPLHF; DNA: TGTGCCAGCAGCGCTACGGGGTTCCGGAATTCACCCCTCCACTTT
J: TRBJ2-5; V: TRBV28; D: -; size: -; CDR3: CASSLRRETQYF; DNA: TGTGCCAGCAGTTTACGTCGGGAGACCCAGTACTTC
J: TRBJ2-4; V: TRBV19; D: TRBD1; size: -; CDR3: CASSSRTGQAKNIQYF; DNA: TGTGCCAGTAGTTCCCGGACAGGGCAAGCCAAAAACATTCAGTACTTC
J: TRBJ2-3; V: TRBV5-1; D: TRBD2; size: -; CDR3: CASSLGAAGGPGRWDTQYF; DNA: TGCGCCAGCAGCTTGGGAGCAGCGGGGGGGCCTGGGCGGTGGGATACGCAGTATTTT
J: TRBJ2-7; V: TRBV10-1; D: TRBD2; size: -; CDR3: CASSAGLAGGTFSYEQYF; DNA: TGCGCCAGCAGCGCGGGACTAGCGGGAGGAACCTTTTCCTACGAGCAGTACTTC
J: TRBJ2-5; V: TRBV20-1; D: -; size: few; CDR3: CSAGQRETQYF; DNA: TGCAGTGCCGGACAGAGAGAGACCCAGTACTTC
J: TRBJ2-7; V: TRBV28; D: -; size: -; CDR3: CASSLSLYEQYF; DNA: TGTGCCAGCAGTTTGTCGCTCTACGAGCAGTACTTC
J: TRBJ2-5; V: TRBV7-2; D: TRBD2; size: -; CDR3: CASSLGLAQETQYF; DNA: TGTGCCAGCAGCTTAGGACTAGCACAAGAGACCCAGTACTTC